These T cell receptor beta chains were read from a single sample in a study of T cell repertoires in cytomegalovirus infection. TCRdb itself ran the reads through MiXCR, one entry per CDR3 protein. This sample has around 740,000 distinct CDR3 sequences, with approximately 40% found just once. Sequencing was carried out using PBMCs. The receptors were gathered from a human donor in good health (CMV status not recorded). Some clones in this sample may be carry-over from other donors' samples. Each CDR3 is given with its conserved first and last residue. The D gene is left open where the match is weak. Not every row has a clone size; where given, it reads once, few, many or a size class.

CDR3	DNA	size	D	V	J
CASRVGTGGETQYF	TGTGCCAGCAGGGTAGGGACAGGGGGGGAGACCCAGTACTTC	few	TRBD1	TRBV2	TRBJ2-5
CASSPGRIAQYF	TGTGCCAGCAGTCCCGGACGGATAGCGCAGTATTTT	few	-	TRBV12-3/TRBV12-4	TRBJ2-3
CASRTSGSYNEQFF	TGTGCCAGCAGAACTAGCGGGTCCTACAATGAGCAGTTCTTC	few	TRBD2	TRBV6-5	TRBJ2-1
CSVLLVMSNTEAFF	TGCAGCGTTCTTCTCGTGATGTCGAACACTGAAGCTTTCTTT	few	-	TRBV29-1	TRBJ1-1
CASSLPSAPTNEKLFF	TGTGCCAGCAGTTTGCCCTCGGCCCCCACAAATGAAAAACTGTTTTTT	few	-	TRBV28	TRBJ1-4
CASSAPGVDSPLHF	TGTGCCAGCAGTGCTCCAGGGGTTGATTCACCCCTCCACTTT	few	-	TRBV2	TRBJ1-6
CASSGISGPRGELFF	TGCGCCAGCAGCGGCATATCGGGGCCCCGCGGGGAGCTGTTTTTT	-	-	TRBV10-2	TRBJ2-2
CASSQEGTGYDTEAFF	TGCGCCAGCAGCCAAGAGGGTACAGGGTATGACACTGAAGCTTTCTTT	-	-	TRBV4-3	TRBJ1-1
CASSFGWGAYNEQFF	TGTGCCAGCAGTTTCGGGTGGGGGGCTTACAATGAGCAGTTCTTC	-	-	TRBV27	TRBJ2-1
CASSSEDRGNWEKLFF	TGTGCCAGCAGTTCAGAGGACAGGGGCAATTGGGAAAAACTGTTTTTT	-	TRBD1	TRBV28	TRBJ1-4
CASSVASGTYSGNTIYF	TGTGCCAGCAGCGTAGCCTCCGGGACATACTCTGGAAACACCATATATTTT	few	-	TRBV9	TRBJ1-3